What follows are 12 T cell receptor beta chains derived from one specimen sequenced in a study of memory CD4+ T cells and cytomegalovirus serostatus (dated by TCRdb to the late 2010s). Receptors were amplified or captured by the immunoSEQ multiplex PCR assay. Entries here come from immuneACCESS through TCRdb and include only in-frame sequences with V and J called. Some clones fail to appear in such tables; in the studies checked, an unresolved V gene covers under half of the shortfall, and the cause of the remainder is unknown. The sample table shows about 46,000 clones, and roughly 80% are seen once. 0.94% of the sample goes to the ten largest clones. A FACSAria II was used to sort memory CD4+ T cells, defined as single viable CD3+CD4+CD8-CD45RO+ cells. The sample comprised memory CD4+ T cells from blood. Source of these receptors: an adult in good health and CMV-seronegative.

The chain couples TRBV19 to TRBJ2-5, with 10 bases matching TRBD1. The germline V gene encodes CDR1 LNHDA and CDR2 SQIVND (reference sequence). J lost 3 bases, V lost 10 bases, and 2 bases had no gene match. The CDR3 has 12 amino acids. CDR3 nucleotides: TGTGCCACCGGACAGGGGGAAGAGACCCAGTACTTC. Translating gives CATGQGEETQYF.

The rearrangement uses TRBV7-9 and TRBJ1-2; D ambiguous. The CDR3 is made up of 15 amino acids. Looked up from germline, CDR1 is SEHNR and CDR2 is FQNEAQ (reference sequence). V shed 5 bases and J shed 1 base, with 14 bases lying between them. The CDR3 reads CASSTGRTNNYGYTF. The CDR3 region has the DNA TGTGCCAGCAGCACCGGACGAACGAATAACTATGGCTACACCTTC.

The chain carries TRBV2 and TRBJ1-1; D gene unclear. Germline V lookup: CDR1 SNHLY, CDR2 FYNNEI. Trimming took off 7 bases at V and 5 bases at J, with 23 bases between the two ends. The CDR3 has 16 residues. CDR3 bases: TGTGCCAGCATCCCCTTGGCCGCCGAATTGGGGACTGAAGCTTTCTTT. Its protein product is CASIPLAAELGTEAFF.

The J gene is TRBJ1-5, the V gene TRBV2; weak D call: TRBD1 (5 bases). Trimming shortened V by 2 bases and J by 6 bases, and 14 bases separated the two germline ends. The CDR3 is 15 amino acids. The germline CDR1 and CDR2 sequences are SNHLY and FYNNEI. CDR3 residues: CASSEQGKRSQPQHF. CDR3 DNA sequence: TGTGCCAGCAGTGAACAGGGTAAGAGAAGTCAGCCCCAGCATTTT.

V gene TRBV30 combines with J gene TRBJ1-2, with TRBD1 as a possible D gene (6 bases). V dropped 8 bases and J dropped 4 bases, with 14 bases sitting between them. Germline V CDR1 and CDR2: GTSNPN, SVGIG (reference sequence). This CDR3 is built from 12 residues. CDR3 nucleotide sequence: TGTGCCGGAGAGGGGGTGGGCTATGGCTACACCTTC. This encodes CAGEGVGYGYTF.

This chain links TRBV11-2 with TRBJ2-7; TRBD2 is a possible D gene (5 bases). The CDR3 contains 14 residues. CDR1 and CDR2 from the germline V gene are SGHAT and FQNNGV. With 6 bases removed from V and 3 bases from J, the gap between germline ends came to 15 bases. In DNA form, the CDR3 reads TGTGCCAGCAGAAAACAAATCGGGGTCTACGAGCAGTACTTC. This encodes CASRKQIGVYEQYF.

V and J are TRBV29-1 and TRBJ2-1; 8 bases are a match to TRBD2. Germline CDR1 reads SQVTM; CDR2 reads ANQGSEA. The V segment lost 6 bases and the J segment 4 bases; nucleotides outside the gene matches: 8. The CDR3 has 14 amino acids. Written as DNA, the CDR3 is TGCAGCGTCGAACACGGGGGGGGATACAATGAGCAGTTCTTC. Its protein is CSVEHGGGYNEQFF.

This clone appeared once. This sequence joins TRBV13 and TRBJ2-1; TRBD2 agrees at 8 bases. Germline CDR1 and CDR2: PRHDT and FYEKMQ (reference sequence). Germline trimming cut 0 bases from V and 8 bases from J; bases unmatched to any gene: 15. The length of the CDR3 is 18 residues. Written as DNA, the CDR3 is TGTGCCAGCAGCTTAGGACTCGGGGCAACGGGGGGGCGAGATGAGCAGTTCTTC. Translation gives CASSLGLGATGGRDEQFF.

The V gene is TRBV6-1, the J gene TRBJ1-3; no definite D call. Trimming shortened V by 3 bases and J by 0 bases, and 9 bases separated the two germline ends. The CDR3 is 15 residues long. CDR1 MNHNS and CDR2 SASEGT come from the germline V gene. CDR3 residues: CASSEVGYSGNTIYF. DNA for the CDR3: TGTGCCAGCAGTGAGGTTGGGTACTCTGGAAACACCATATATTTT.

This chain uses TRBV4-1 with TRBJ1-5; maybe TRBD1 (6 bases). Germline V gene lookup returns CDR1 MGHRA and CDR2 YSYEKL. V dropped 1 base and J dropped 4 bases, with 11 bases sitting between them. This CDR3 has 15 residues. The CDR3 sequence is CASSQGDTSNQPQHF. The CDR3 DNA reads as TGCGCCAGCAGCCAAGGGGACACCTCTAATCAGCCCCAGCATTTT.

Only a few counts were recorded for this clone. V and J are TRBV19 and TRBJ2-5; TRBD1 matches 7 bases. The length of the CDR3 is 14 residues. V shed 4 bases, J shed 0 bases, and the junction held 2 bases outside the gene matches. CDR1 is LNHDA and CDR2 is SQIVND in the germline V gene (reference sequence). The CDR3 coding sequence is TGTGCCAGTAGTACCGGGACAGACCAAGAGACCCAGTACTTC. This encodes CASSTGTDQETQYF.

CDR3 coding DNA: TGTGCCAGCTCACCGGACAGCAATAGCAATCAGCCCCAGCATTTT. Its protein is CASSPDSNSNQPQHF. The J gene is TRBJ1-5, the V gene TRBV18, with D possibly TRBD1 on 6 matching bases. V was shortened by 3 bases and J by 0 bases, with 9 bases between the two germline ends. CDR3 size: 15 residues. Germline CDR1 is KGHSH and CDR2 is LQKENI.